A single sample gave rise to the 24 T cell receptor beta chains below, sequenced in a study of post-analysis software for immune sequencing data. Study-wide results and caveats: When patients were compared with controls, four or five TRBV segments were more frequent, TRBV5-6, TRBV5-1 and TRBV20-1 among them.

Their specific antigens are unknown. Sequencing libraries made from TCR beta cDNA carried unique molecular identifiers. TCRdb recomputed calls from the PCR reads with MiXCR, one row per CDR3 protein. The sample records about 460,000 distinct CDR3 sequences, around 40% being singletons. The sample taken for sequencing was blood. The receptors originated from a girl aged 5 to 17 with multiple sclerosis.

A remark on this clonotype: One end of the junction is discordant with germline, which a read error may explain. V and J are TRBV5-1 and TRBJ2-7; TRBD1 matches 8 bases. CDR3 length equals 15 residues. Germline CDR1 reads SGHRS; CDR2 reads YFSETQ. DNA for the CDR3: TGCGCCAGCGGCTTGGAGGGACAGGCAGCCTACGAGCAGTACTTC. Residues: CASGLEGQAAYEQYF. Supplemented by reference TRBV5-1 and TRBJ2-7, the full variable domain reads KAGVTQTPRYLIKTRGQQVTLSCSPISGHRSVSWYQQTPGQGLQFLFEYFSETQRNKGNFPGRFSGRQFSNSRSEMNVSTLELGDSALYLCASGLEGQAAYEQYFGPGTRLTVT.

This chain links TRBV18 with TRBJ2-1; D not certain. Germline values: CDR1 KGHSH, CDR2 LQKENI. The CDR3 spans 15 residues. With 3 bases removed from V and 8 bases from J, the gap between germline ends came to 17 bases. CDR3 protein: CASSPLVGGTYEQFF. CDR3 bases: TGTGCCAGCTCACCCCTTGTCGGCGGAACCTATGAGCAGTTCTTC.

The V call is TRBV15, the J call TRBJ1-5; unclear D gene. Germline V gene data show CDR1 as LNHNV and CDR2 as YYDKDF (reference sequence). The CDR3 covers 15 residues. V lost 2 bases to trimming and J lost 4 bases, with 12 bases between them. The CDR3 DNA reads TGTGCCACCAGCAGAACACAAGGGATGAATCAGCCCCAGCATTTT. It is translated as CATSRTQGMNQPQHF.

This sequence joins TRBV12-3 or TRBV12-4 and TRBJ2-5; a weak D match, TRBD1 (5 bases). Between the trimmed V and J ends, which lost 4 bases and 2 bases, there was a span of 17 bases. The CDR3 consists of 16 residues. CDR3 sequence reads: CASSSRNRRQQETQYF. The CDR3, as DNA: TGTGCCAGCAGTTCACGTAATAGGCGACAGCAAGAGACCCAGTACTTC.

The gene calls are TRBV15 and TRBJ2-5; 9 bases agree with TRBD2. Per germline, CDR1 LNHNV and CDR2 YYDKDF (reference sequence). Unmatched junction bases numbered 11, after V lost 3 bases and J lost 6 bases. This CDR3 contains 16 residues. The CDR3 reads CATSSTLAGNSQTQYF. The CDR3 DNA sequence: TGTGCCACCAGCAGCACCCTAGCGGGAAATAGCCAGACCCAGTACTTC.

The J gene is TRBJ2-2, the V gene TRBV29-1; D is uncertain. V shed 4 bases and J shed 3 bases, with 6 bases lying between them. CDR1 is SQVTM, CDR2 ANQGSEA, per germline. This CDR3 contains 12 residues. Here the CDR3 reads CSVVLDTGELFF. CDR3 DNA: TGCAGCGTTGTATTGGACACCGGGGAGCTGTTTTTT.

This chain connects TRBV15 to TRBJ2-5, with TRBD1 as a possible D gene (6 bases). Germline V gene sequence: CDR1 LNHNV, CDR2 YYDKDF (reference sequence). V lost 3 bases and J lost 2, with 7 bases in between. The CDR3 totals 13 residues. CDR3 coding DNA: TGTGCCACCAGCAGCGGACAGCAAGAGACCCAGTACTTC. This encodes CATSSGQQETQYF.

This clonotype was picked up a small number of times. The J gene is TRBJ1-2, the V gene TRBV5-1, with a weak D call TRBD1 (6 bases). The CDR3 totals 14 residues. The V gene lost 4 bases and the J gene lost 4 bases, with 14 bases spanning the gap. Germline CDR1 reads SGHRS; CDR2 reads YFSETQ. CDR3 protein: CASSPIQGIYGYTF. The CDR3 DNA reads TGCGCCAGCAGCCCTATTCAGGGGATCTATGGCTACACCTTC.

This clonotype was seen a few times. An end of the junction does not agree with germline; a read error may underlie this. The gene calls are TRBV4-3 and TRBJ2-1; 7 bases line up with TRBD1. The CDR3 runs to 15 residues. CDR1 and CDR2 (germline): LGHNA, YSLEER. CDR3 amino acids: CASTQGQANPDEQFF. The CDR3 DNA follows: TGCGCCAGCACCCAAGGACAGGCTAACCCCGATGAGCAGTTCTTC.

The V call is TRBV6-6, the J call TRBJ1-5; 9 bases are a match to TRBD1. J was trimmed by 4 bases and V by 4 bases; bases with no gene match: 8. Per the germline V gene, CDR1 is MNHNY and CDR2 is SVGAGI (reference sequence). The CDR3 contains 16 residues. This CDR3 is CASSSTGGHINQPQHF. CDR3 in DNA: TGTGCCAGCAGTTCCACAGGGGGCCACATAAATCAGCCCCAGCATTTT.

This clonotype was picked up a small number of times. The rearrangement links TRBV28 to TRBJ1-4; D is possibly TRBD1 (5 bases). The V gene's germline CDR1 is MDHEN and CDR2 SYDVKM. The CDR3 runs to 12 residues. V was clipped by 8 bases and J by 8 bases, with 12 bases between them. CDR3 nucleotide sequence: TGTGCCAGCGGGGAGAAGGGGGAAAAACTGTTTTTT. Translating it yields CASGEKGEKLFF.

Turning to this clonotype: Without the conserved terminal phenylalanine or tryptophan, this CDR3 likely stems from a read error. This chain uses TRBV20-1 with TRBJ2-4; TRBD2 agrees at 9 bases. Judging by the DNA end, TRBJ2-7 fits better; the J call may be wrong. CDR1 DFQATT and CDR2 SNEGSKA come from the germline V gene (reference sequence). The CDR3 has 15 residues. The CDR3 loop reads CSAANGGRAEYEQYY. Here the CDR3 DNA reads TGCAGTGCTGCGAATGGCGGGAGGGCAGAGTACGAGCAGTACTAC.

This chain uses TRBV27 with TRBJ2-7; no firm D call. The DNA matches TRBJ2-5 better at its end, which makes the J call doubtful. The germline CDR1 and CDR2 sequences are MNHEY and SMNVEV (reference sequence). The CDR3 runs 13 residues. CDR3: CASSLDSFETQYF. The CDR3 DNA sequence: TGTGCCAGCAGTTTAGACTCGTTTGAGACCCAGTACTTC.

The V gene is TRBV20-1, the J gene TRBJ1-2; D is undetermined. The germline CDR1 and CDR2 sequences are DFQATT and SNEGSKA (reference sequence). V lost 2 bases and J lost 6, with 10 bases in between. The CDR3 runs 12 residues. Here the CDR3 reads CSARMGLHGYTF. The DNA for the CDR3 is TGCAGTGCTAGAATGGGGTTACATGGCTACACCTTC.

The gene calls are TRBV4-1 and TRBJ2-7; a weak D match, TRBD2 (5 bases). Germline assignment: CDR1 MGHRA and CDR2 YSYEKL. The CDR3 has 15 amino acids. Trimming shortened V by 4 bases and J by 0 bases, and 13 bases separated the two germline ends. The CDR3 spells CASSLVIGSSYEQYF. CDR3 DNA sequence: TGCGCCAGCAGCCTTGTCATTGGGAGCTCCTACGAGCAGTACTTC.

This clonotype was counted between two and nine times. The chain uses TRBV12-3 or TRBV12-4 and TRBJ1-5, with 12 nucleotides matching TRBD1. The ends lost 5 bases at V and 3 bases at J; junction bases unmatched: 5. The CDR3 has 16 amino acids. The CDR3 here is CASSPPGQGANQPQHF. In DNA form, the CDR3 reads TGTGCCAGCAGTCCCCCGGGACAGGGGGCCAATCAGCCCCAGCATTTT.

This clonotype was seen a few times. This rearrangement joins TRBV7-9 to TRBJ2-7; a weak D match, TRBD1 (6 bases). Germline-derived CDR1 and CDR2 are SEHNR and FQNEAQ (reference sequence). The CDR3 consists of 13 residues. Trimming removed 2 bases at V and 4 bases at J, with 9 bases between. DNA for the CDR3: TGTGCCAGCAGCTTACTCAGGGGATACGAGCAGTACTTC. Its translation: CASSLLRGYEQYF.

V gene TRBV25-1 combines with J gene TRBJ1-2; D not resolved. Trimming removed 1 base from V and 4 bases from J, with 10 bases in between. This CDR3 comprises 14 residues. Looked up from germline, CDR1 is MGHDK and CDR2 is SYGVNS. This CDR3 reads CASSESGSSYGYTF. The CDR3 bases are TGTGCCAGCAGTGAATCGGGCAGCAGCTATGGCTACACCTTC.

The chain employs TRBV20-1 and TRBJ2-1; 10 bases are a match to TRBD2. The CDR3 is 12 amino acids. J gave up 13 bases and V 7 bases, and 10 bases lay outside the gene matches. CDR1 and CDR2 from the germline V gene are DFQATT and SNEGSKA (reference sequence). The CDR3 DNA sequence: TGCAGTGTTAGCAGTCTAGCGGGAGATCAGTTCTTC. It codes for CSVSSLAGDQFF.

This clonotype was observed a handful of times. The chain links TRBV29-1 to TRBJ2-7; the D is unclear. V was clipped by 0 bases and J by 7 bases, with 16 bases between them. The CDR3 consists of 14 residues. Germline V CDR1 and CDR2: SQVTM, ANQGSEA. CDR3 amino acids: CSVEDRSAGLEQYF. DNA of the CDR3: TGCAGCGTTGAAGATCGGTCGGCAGGTCTGGAGCAGTACTTC.

The chain links TRBV6-2 or TRBV6-3 to TRBJ2-7; 11 bases map to TRBD2. The CDR3 totals 15 residues. Germline values: CDR1 MNHEY, CDR2 SVGEGT. The junction had 8 bases not matched to a gene; V was cut back by 9 bases and J by 1 base. The CDR3 DNA reads as TGTGCCAGTGGACTAGCGGGTCCCTTTTCCTACGAGCAGTACTTC. Protein sequence: CASGLAGPFSYEQYF.

V and J are TRBV3-1 and TRBJ2-3; D is ambiguous. Germline values: CDR1 LGHDT, CDR2 YNNKEL (reference sequence). Between the trimmed V and J ends, which lost 1 base and 0 bases, there was a span of 8 bases. The CDR3 consists of 15 residues. CDR3 bases: TGTGCCAGCAGCCAAGTGTACGTGAGCACAGATACGCAGTATTTT. Its protein is CASSQVYVSTDTQYF.

For the CDR3, the DNA is TGTGCCACCAGCAGAGATCCCCTGATAGCGGGACGCTCCTACGAGCAGTACTTC. Its translation is CATSRDPLIAGRSYEQYF. The chain employs TRBV15 and TRBJ2-7; 8 bases map to TRBD2. This CDR3 comprises 18 residues. V gave up 0 bases and J gave up 0 bases; unmatched junction bases: 10. Germline loops: CDR1 LNHNV, CDR2 YYDKDF (reference sequence).

The V and J genes are TRBV15 and TRBJ1-2; D is perhaps TRBD1 (5 bases). The V and J ends lost 7 bases and 1 base respectively, with 13 bases between them. The V gene's germline CDR1 is LNHNV and CDR2 YYDKDF (reference sequence). The CDR3 extends over 14 amino acids. The CDR3 spells CATTPNRLNYGYTF. CDR3 nucleotides: TGTGCCACCACCCCGAACAGGCTTAACTATGGCTACACCTTC.